Each of the 14 T cell receptor beta chains below was sequenced from the same sample in a study of blood T cell repertoires in COVID-19. TCRdb's table, derived via immunoSEQ multiplex PCR, lists solely in-frame clones and lacks some. This repertoire shows a few hundred thousand clones, roughly 87% found once; its top ten account for roughly 2%. Sequencing used peripheral blood. These receptors were taken from a man younger than 35 with active or convalescent COVID-19.

This clone was seen just once. The chain joins TRBV18 to TRBJ2-5, with D uncertain. The germline V and J ends were trimmed by 2 bases and 2 bases, with 15 bases remaining between them. The germline V gene encodes CDR1 KGHSH and CDR2 LQKENI. The CDR3 has 16 residues. The CDR3 spells CASSPAPQLPQETQYF. For the CDR3, the DNA is TGTGCCAGCTCACCAGCACCCCAACTACCTCAAGAGACCCAGTACTTC. Using reference TRBV18 and TRBJ2-5 for the parts outside the CDR3, the full variable domain is NAGVMQNPRHLVRRRGQEARLRCSPMKGHSHVYWYRQLPEEGLKFMVYLQKENIIDESGMPKERFSAEFPKEGPSILRIQQVVRGDSAAYFCASSPAPQLPQETQYFGPGTRLLVL.

This chain connects TRBV5-1 to TRBJ2-5, with D possibly TRBD2 on 6 matching bases. Between the trimmed V and J ends, which lost 0 bases and 3 bases, there was a span of 9 bases. Germline-derived CDR1 and CDR2 are SGHRS and YFSETQ. The CDR3 runs 14 residues. DNA for the CDR3: TGCGCCAGCAGCTTGGTGTGGGGGGAAGAGACCCAGTACTTC. It encodes CASSLVWGEETQYF.

The chain combines TRBV5-6 with TRBJ1-4; 7 bases map to TRBD1. The CDR3 extends over 14 amino acids. J gave up 5 bases and V 4 bases, and 5 bases lay outside the gene matches. Germline-derived CDR1 and CDR2 are SGHDT and YYEEEE. As DNA, the CDR3 is TGTGCCAGCAGCCTGCAGGGGGTAAATGAAAAACTGTTTTTT. The encoded protein is CASSLQGVNEKLFF.

This chain links TRBV28 with TRBJ2-7, with D possibly being TRBD1 (6 bases). The CDR3 is 12 amino acids. The ends were cut back, 1 base at V and 6 bases at J, with 7 bases in the middle. Germline lookup yields CDR1 MDHEN and CDR2 SYDVKM. CDR3 nucleotides: TGTGCCAGCAGTTTATTCAGGGGCGAGCAGTACTTC. This gives the protein CASSLFRGEQYF.

V gene TRBV29-1 combines with J gene TRBJ2-7; D is undetermined. Germline CDR1 SQVTM, CDR2 ANQGSEA. Trimming took 4 bases from V and 2 from J, leaving 12 bases between them. CDR3 size: 13 residues. For the CDR3, the DNA is TGCAGCGTTGTAGGTGCGGATACCTACGAGCAGTACTTC. It yields the protein CSVVGADTYEQYF.

The chain has TRBV5-1 and TRBJ2-1; D might be TRBD1 (6 bases). The V end was cut by 6 bases, the J end by 11 bases, with 18 bases between. This CDR3 has 13 amino acids. Looked up from germline, CDR1 is SGHRS and CDR2 is YFSETQ. This CDR3 is CASKVEQDRKQFF. CDR3 in DNA: TGCGCCAGCAAGGTCGAACAGGACAGAAAGCAGTTCTTC.

This sequence joins TRBV7-2 and TRBJ2-4, with D perhaps matching TRBD1 (6 bases). The CDR3 consists of 11 residues. The ends were cut back, 5 bases at V and 13 bases at J, with 12 bases in the middle. The germline gives CDR1 SGHTA, CDR2 FQGNSA. The CDR3 DNA is TGTGCCAGCAGCAAATGGACAGAGCAGTACTTC. Translating gives CASSKWTEQYF. Full variable domain (missing parts from reference TRBV7-2 and TRBJ2-4): GAGVSQSPSNKVTEKGKDVELRCDPISGHTALYWYRQSLGQGLEFLIYFQGNSAPDKSGLPSDRFSAERTGGSVSTLTIQRTQQEDSAVYLCASSKWTEQYFGAGTRLSVL.

This chain uses TRBV2 with TRBJ2-3, with 9 bases identical to TRBD2. The CDR3 is made up of 15 amino acids. Germline V lookup: CDR1 SNHLY, CDR2 FYNNEI. V lost 5 bases to trimming and J lost 6 bases; unmatched junction nucleotides: 9. The CDR3 sequence: CASSQILAGGDTQYF. The DNA of the CDR3 is TGTGCCAGCAGTCAAATTTTGGCGGGAGGGGATACGCAGTATTTT.

The CDR3 nucleotides are TGCGCCAGCAGCCTTCTAGACCACTACGAGCAGTACTTC. Translation: CASSLLDHYEQYF. The genes are TRBV4-1 and TRBJ2-7, with D unresolved. This CDR3 region has 13 residues. Germline values: CDR1 MGHRA, CDR2 YSYEKL. V lost 4 bases, J lost 3 bases, and 10 bases lay in between.

V and J are TRBV29-1 and TRBJ2-3; no reliable D call. This CDR3 has 16 amino acids. The germline V gene has CDR1 SQVTM and CDR2 ANQGSEA. V was pared by 5 bases and J by 3 bases, with 21 bases between. CDR3 coding DNA: TGCAGCGTTACCGATATTGAAGCTGGTATGACAGATACGCAGTATTTT. Protein sequence: CSVTDIEAGMTDTQYF.

The chain links TRBV5-8 to TRBJ1-2, with D possibly TRBD1 on 5 matching bases. This CDR3 is built from 14 residues. The germline V gene encodes CDR1 SGHTS and CDR2 YDEGEE. Trimming took 4 bases from V and 4 from J, leaving 14 bases between them. The CDR3 nucleotides are TGTGCCAGCAGCCTTAAGGCAGGGATCTATGGCTACACCTTC. It specifies CASSLKAGIYGYTF.

The gene calls are TRBV19 and TRBJ2-7; 7 positions match TRBD2. Germline V gene lookup returns CDR1 LNHDA and CDR2 SQIVND (reference sequence). The J segment lost 2 bases and the V segment lost 2 bases, leaving 3 bases of the junction unmatched. The CDR3 has 14 residues. CDR3 bases: TGTGCCAGTAGTATAACTAGCGACACCTACGAGCAGTACTTC. This sequence encodes CASSITSDTYEQYF.

J is TRBJ2-1 and V is TRBV19, with a tentative D call TRBD2 (5 bases). The ends were cut back, 2 bases at V and 3 bases at J, with 14 bases in the middle. The CDR3 length is 16 residues. CDR1 is LNHDA, CDR2 SQIVND, per germline (reference sequence). The CDR3 sequence: CASSITRTQFYNEQFF. In DNA, the CDR3 is TGTGCCAGTAGTATAACCCGGACTCAATTCTACAATGAGCAGTTCTTC.

This clone was observed a few times. The chain recombines TRBV3-1 (or the pseudogene TRBV3-2) with TRBJ1-3, with D maybe TRBD1 (5 bases). CDR3 size: 14 residues. V lost 6 bases and J lost 0, with 9 bases in between. Germline CDR1 and CDR2: LGHDT and YNNKEL (reference sequence). The CDR3 sequence: CASSGTDSGNTIYF. CDR3 nucleotides: TGTGCCAGCAGTGGGACTGACTCTGGAAACACCATATATTTT.